These T cell receptor beta chains were read from a single sample in a study of blood T cell repertoires in COVID-19. Method: immunoSEQ multiplex PCR; TCRdb's copy keeps in-frame clones and lacks some. The table includes some 250,000 clones, roughly nine tenths detected once. The sample taken for sequencing was PBMCs or T cells enriched from blood (not recorded which). The receptors here all came from a human donor in a cohort exposed to, infected with or recovered from COVID-19 (not recorded which). The donor label of this sample is uncertain. Each CDR3 is given with its conserved first and last residue. Rows may omit the clone size; those that give it use once, few, many or a size class.

J | size | V | CDR3
TRBJ1-4 | . | TRBV12-3/TRBV12-4 | CASSLYYEGVFF
TRBJ2-5 | . | TRBV11-2 | CASRSGLEETQYF
TRBJ2-7 | . | TRBV12-3/TRBV12-4 | CASSFGAGYEQYF
TRBJ1-1 | . | TRBV6-5 | CASQSGATEAFF
TRBJ1-6 | . | TRBV4-3 | CASSQDRDIYSPLHF
TRBJ2-5 | . | TRBV3-1/TRBV3-2 | CASSQQGGRETQYF
TRBJ2-7 | . | TRBV27 | CASSLQVSYEQYF
TRBJ2-7 | . | TRBV19 | CASSPGKGARFYEQYF
TRBJ1-1 | . | TRBV6-5 | CASSTRGYAFF
TRBJ2-2 | . | TRBV7-2 | CASSAGEGGELFF
TRBJ2-3 | . | TRBV25-1 | CASSEYTRGGPDTQYF
TRBJ1-4 | . | TRBV14 | CASSQEGRTRAEKLFF
TRBJ1-1 | few | TRBV6-5 | CASSYLTGGTEAFF
TRBJ1-2 | . | TRBV4-1 | CASSQDFRGDYTF